Following are 21 T cell receptor beta chains from one sample sequenced in a study of T cells expressing NK-cell markers. Following a re-call of the 5' RACE reads, TCRdb has one entry per CDR3 protein and lacks DNA. This listing includes hundreds of thousands of distinct CDR3 sequences. The sample taken for sequencing was blood T cells: a sorted CD56 or NKG2C T cell subset, CD4+ or CD8+ T cells, or bulk PBMC T cells (not recorded which). These receptors were obtained from a man aged 18-69 years in good health.

V is TRBV6-5 and J is TRBJ2-7. CDR3 size: 12 residues. The germline V gene has CDR1 MNHEY and CDR2 SVGAGI. The CDR3 loop reads CASMGRSYEQYF.

CDR3: CASSQQTGNYGYTF. This chain joins TRBV14 and TRBJ1-2; TCRdb calls TRBD1, which cannot be checked without DNA. CDR3 length: 14 amino acids. Germline-derived CDR1 and CDR2 are SGHDN and FVKESK.

The V call is TRBV20-1, the J call TRBJ1-2; absent DNA, TCRdb's TRBD1 call cannot be checked. The CDR3 is made up of 14 amino acids. Germline loops: CDR1 DFQATT, CDR2 SNEGSKA (reference sequence). CDR3 in amino acids: CSATAGQGNYGYTF.

The chain is built from TRBV6-4 and TRBJ2-7; TCRdb proposes TRBD1, but this gene call is untestable without DNA. Germline V gene lookup returns CDR1 MRHNA and CDR2 SNTAGT. This CDR3 region has 14 residues. The chain's CDR3 is CASNPPGQFYEQYF.

The chain combines TRBV7-2 with TRBJ2-1; the D gene TCRdb calls, TRBD2, cannot be checked with no DNA. Germline CDR1 is SGHTA and CDR2 is FQGNSA. The CDR3 spans 17 residues. This chain's CDR3 is CASSPRTSGGSNNEQFF.

The chain couples TRBV27 to TRBJ2-4; checking the TCRdb D call of TRBD1 is not possible without DNA. The CDR3 is 15 amino acids. Germline CDR1 and CDR2: MNHEY and SMNVEV (reference sequence). The chain's CDR3 is CASSNAGETKNIQYF.

The rearrangement joins TRBV7-7 to TRBJ2-5; the TRBD1 assignment by TCRdb is unverifiable without DNA. CDR3 length: 17 residues. Germline V gene data show CDR1 as SSHAT and CDR2 as FNYEAQ (reference sequence). This CDR3 reads CASSSSLERGARETQYF. Full variable domain (outside the CDR3, taken from reference TRBV7-7 and TRBJ2-5): GAGVSQSPRYKVTKRGQDVTLRCDPISSHATLYWYQQALGQGPEFLTYFNYEAQPDKSGLPSDRFSAERPEGSISTLTIQRTEQRDSAMYRCASSSSLERGARETQYFGPGTRLLVL.

This rearrangement joins TRBV14 to TRBJ1-1; TCRdb gives TRBD1 as the D gene, but with no DNA this cannot be confirmed. Germline V gene sequence: CDR1 SGHDN, CDR2 FVKESK. This CDR3 spans 14 amino acids. CDR3 in amino acids: CASSRDRGSTEAFF.

The J gene is TRBJ2-3, the V gene TRBV30; TCRdb lists TRBD2, though no DNA is available to test this call. Germline V gene data show CDR1 as GTSNPN and CDR2 as SVGIG (reference sequence). The CDR3 sequence is 19 residues long. CDR3 sequence reads: CAWSVVMEVARGVTDTQYF.

The genes are TRBV9 and TRBJ2-2. This CDR3 spans 14 amino acids. Per the germline V gene, CDR1 is SGDLS and CDR2 is YYNGEE. CDR3: CASSVEVNTGELFF.

This sequence joins TRBV16 and TRBJ1-1. The CDR3 runs 14 residues. Germline V gene lookup returns CDR1 KGHSY and CDR2 FQNENV. CDR3 protein: CASSRQVLNTEAFF.

The chain has TRBV24-1 and TRBJ2-1. CDR1 is KGHDR, CDR2 SFDVKD, per germline. This CDR3 spans 13 amino acids. CDR3 loop: CATRPTQNNEQFF.

The chain is built from TRBV21-1 and TRBJ2-7; TCRdb's D call, TRBD1, is unchecked because there is no DNA. TRBV21-1 is a pseudogene. The CDR3 runs to 16 residues. The CDR3 sequence: CASTLHRDSFSYEQYF.

This chain joins TRBV6-5 and TRBJ1-3; absent DNA, TCRdb's TRBD1 call cannot be checked. CDR1 is MNHEY and CDR2 is SVGAGI in the germline V gene. The CDR3 runs 15 residues. Here the CDR3 reads CASTTPDRVVYTIYF.

The CDR3 region is CASRRVTDTDTQYF. The J gene is TRBJ2-3, the V gene TRBV7-8. CDR3 length: 14 amino acids. Germline CDR1 and CDR2: SGHVS and FQNEAQ.

This chain uses TRBV11-2 with TRBJ2-2. This CDR3 contains 14 residues. Germline-derived CDR1 and CDR2 are SGHAT and FQNNGV. This CDR3 is CASSLNGDTGELFF.

The V call is TRBV25-1, the J call TRBJ2-7; TCRdb names TRBD1, which stays unverified in the absence of DNA. CDR1 and CDR2 (germline): MGHDK, SYGVNS. This CDR3 spans 15 amino acids. The CDR3 protein is CASSESRLGRSGQYF.

The chain combines TRBV18 with TRBJ2-2. There are 15 residues in the CDR3. From germline, CDR1 is KGHSH and CDR2 LQKENI. The CDR3 reads CASSSPGHPTGELFF.

The V and J genes are TRBV30 and TRBJ2-7; the D call of TRBD1 rests on TCRdb alone, since no DNA is present to check it. Germline V gene sequence: CDR1 GTSNPN, CDR2 SVGIG (reference sequence). There are 16 residues in the CDR3. The CDR3: CAWSIRASLGTYEQYF. Using reference TRBV30 and TRBJ2-7 for the parts outside the CDR3, the full variable domain is SQTIHQWPATLVQPVGSPLSLECTVEGTSNPNLYWYRQAAGRGLQLLFYSVGIGQISSEVPQNLSASRPQDRQFILSSKKLLLSDSGFYLCAWSIRASLGTYEQYFGPGTRLTVT.

The chain combines TRBV6-2 or TRBV6-3 with TRBJ2-5. Germline loops: CDR1 MNHEY, CDR2 SVGEGT. The CDR3 is 14 amino acids. The CDR3 region is CASSYSGGAGTQYF.

The CDR3 loop reads CASSLALGGGAGELFF. J is TRBJ2-2 and V is TRBV12-3 or TRBV12-4; TCRdb's D gene call, TRBD2, goes unchecked for lack of DNA. This CDR3 contains 16 residues.